This T cell receptor beta chain is from a study of CD8 T cells in ankylosing spondylitis. TCRdb reanalysed the 5' RACE reads using MiXCR and keeps one entry per CDR3 protein. The table includes 30,000 to 40,000 distinct CDR3 sequences, 10% to 13% detected once. The CDR3 extends over 15 amino acids. The V end was cut by 0 bases, the J end by 0 bases, with 7 bases between. Germline V gives CDR1 SGHRS, CDR2 YFSETQ. Sequencing was done on a sample of blood, either unsorted or a sorted T cell fraction (not recorded which). This sequence joins TRBV5-1 and TRBJ2-1; D uncertain. The sequence came from a male donor with ankylosing spondylitis or in good health (not recorded which). The CDR3 DNA reads TGCGCCAGCAGCTTGGACTCGAGCTCCTACAATGAGCAGTTCTTC. It encodes CASSLDSSSYNEQFF.